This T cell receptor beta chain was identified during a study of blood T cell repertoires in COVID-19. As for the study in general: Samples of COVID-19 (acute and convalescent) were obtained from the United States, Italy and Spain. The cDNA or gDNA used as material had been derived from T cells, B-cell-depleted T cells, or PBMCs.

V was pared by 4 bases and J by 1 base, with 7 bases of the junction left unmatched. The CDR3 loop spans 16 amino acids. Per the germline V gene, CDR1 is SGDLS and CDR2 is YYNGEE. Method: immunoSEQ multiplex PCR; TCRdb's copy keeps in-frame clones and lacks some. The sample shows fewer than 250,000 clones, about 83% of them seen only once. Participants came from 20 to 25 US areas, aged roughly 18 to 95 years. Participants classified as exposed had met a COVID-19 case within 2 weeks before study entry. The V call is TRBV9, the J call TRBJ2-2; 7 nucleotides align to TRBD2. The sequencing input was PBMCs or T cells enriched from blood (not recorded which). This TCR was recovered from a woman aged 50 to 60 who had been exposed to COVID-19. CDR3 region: CASSLQPGGNTGELFF. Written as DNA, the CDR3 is TGTGCCAGCAGCCTACAGCCGGGGGGGAACACCGGGGAGCTGTTTTTT.